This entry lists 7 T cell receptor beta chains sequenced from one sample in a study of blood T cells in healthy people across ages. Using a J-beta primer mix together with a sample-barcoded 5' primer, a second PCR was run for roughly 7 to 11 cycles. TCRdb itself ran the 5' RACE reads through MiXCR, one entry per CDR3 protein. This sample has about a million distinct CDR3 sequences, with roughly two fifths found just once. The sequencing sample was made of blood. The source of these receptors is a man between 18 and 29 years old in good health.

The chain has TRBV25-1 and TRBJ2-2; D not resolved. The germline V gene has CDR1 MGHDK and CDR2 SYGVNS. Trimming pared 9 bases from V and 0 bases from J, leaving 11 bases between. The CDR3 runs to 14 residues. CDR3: CASSTTPNTGELFF. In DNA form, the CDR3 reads TGTGCCAGTAGCACCACCCCGAACACCGGGGAGCTGTTTTTT.

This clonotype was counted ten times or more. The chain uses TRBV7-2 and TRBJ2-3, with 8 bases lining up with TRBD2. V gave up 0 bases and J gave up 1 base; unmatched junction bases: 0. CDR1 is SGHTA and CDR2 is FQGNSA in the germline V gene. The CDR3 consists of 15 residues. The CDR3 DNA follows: TGTGCCAGCAGCTTAGCTAGCGGGGGCACAGATACGCAGTATTTT. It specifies CASSLASGGTDTQYF.

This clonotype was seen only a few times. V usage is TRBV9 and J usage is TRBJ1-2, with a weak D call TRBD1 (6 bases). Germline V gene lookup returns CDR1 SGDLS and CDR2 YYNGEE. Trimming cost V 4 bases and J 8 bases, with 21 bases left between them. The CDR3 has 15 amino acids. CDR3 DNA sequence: TGTGCCAGCAGCCCTCAGGACAGTCTAATGGGGGGCTACACCTTC. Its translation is CASSPQDSLMGGYTF.

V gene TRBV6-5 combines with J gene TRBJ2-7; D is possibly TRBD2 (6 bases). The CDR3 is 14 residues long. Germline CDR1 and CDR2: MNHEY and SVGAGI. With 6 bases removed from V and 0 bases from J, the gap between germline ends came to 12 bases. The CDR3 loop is CASRGSGSSYEQYF. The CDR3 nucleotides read TGTGCCAGCAGGGGGTCCGGGAGCTCCTACGAGCAGTACTTC.

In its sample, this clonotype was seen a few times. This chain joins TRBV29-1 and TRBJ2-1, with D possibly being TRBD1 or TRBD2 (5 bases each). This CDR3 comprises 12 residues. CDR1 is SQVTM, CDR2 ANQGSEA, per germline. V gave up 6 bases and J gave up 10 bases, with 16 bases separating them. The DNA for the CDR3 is TGCAGCGTCCGGGACGGCAATTCCGAGCAGTTCTTC. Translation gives CSVRDGNSEQFF.

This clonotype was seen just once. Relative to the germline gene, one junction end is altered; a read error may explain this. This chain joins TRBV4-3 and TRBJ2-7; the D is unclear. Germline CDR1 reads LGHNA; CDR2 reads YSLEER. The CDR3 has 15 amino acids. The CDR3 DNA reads TGCACCAGCAGCCAAGATCGGTCGGCGGCCTACGAGCAGTACTTC. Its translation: CTSSQDRSAAYEQYF.

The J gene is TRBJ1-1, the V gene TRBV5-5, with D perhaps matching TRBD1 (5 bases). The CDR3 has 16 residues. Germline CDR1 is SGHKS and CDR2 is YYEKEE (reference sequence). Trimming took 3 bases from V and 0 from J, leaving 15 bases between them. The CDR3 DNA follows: TGTGCCAGCAGCTCTTCAGGGCCCCCACTGAACACTGAAGCTTTCTTT. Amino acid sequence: CASSSSGPPLNTEAFF.